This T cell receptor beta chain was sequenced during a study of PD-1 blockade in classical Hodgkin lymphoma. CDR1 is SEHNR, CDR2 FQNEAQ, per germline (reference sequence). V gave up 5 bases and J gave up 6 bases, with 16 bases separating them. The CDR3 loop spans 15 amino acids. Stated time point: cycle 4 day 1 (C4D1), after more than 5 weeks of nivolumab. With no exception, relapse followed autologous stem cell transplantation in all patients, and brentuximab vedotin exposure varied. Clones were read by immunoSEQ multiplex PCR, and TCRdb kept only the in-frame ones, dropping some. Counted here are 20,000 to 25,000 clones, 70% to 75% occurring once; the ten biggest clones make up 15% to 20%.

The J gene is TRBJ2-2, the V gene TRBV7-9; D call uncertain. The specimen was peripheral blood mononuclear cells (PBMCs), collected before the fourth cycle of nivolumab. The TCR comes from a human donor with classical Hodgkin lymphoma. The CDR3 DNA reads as TGTGCCAGCAGCCCGCCGGTCGCAGTTGCCGGGGAGCTGTTTTTT. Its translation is CASSPPVAVAGELFF.